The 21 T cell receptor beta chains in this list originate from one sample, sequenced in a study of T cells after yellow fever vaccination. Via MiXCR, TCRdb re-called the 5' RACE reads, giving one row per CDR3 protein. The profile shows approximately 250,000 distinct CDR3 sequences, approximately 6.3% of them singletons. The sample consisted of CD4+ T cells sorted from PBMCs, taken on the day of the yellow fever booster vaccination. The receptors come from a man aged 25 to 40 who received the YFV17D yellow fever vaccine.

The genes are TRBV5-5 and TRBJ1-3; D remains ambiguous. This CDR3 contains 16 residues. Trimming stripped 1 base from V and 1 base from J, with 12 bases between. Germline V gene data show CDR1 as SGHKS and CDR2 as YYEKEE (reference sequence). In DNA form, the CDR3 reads TGTGCCAGCAGCTTGCGCGGCCCTGTTTCTGGAAACACCATATATTTT. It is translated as CASSLRGPVSGNTIYF.

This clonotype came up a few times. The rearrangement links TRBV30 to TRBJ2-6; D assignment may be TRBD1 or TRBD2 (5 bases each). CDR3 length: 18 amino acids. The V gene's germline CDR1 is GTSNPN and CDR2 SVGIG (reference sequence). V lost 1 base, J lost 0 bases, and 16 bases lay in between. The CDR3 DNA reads TGTGCCTGGAGTGGGGGACGTCTTGGACTCTCTGGGGCCAACGTCCTGACTTTC. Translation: CAWSGGRLGLSGANVLTF.

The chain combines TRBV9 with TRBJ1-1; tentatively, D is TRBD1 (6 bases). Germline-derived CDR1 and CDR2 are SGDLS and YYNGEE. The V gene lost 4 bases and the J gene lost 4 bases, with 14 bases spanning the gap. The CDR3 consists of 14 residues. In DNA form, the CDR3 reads TGTGCCAGCAGCTCAAACAGGGTTGGCACTGAAGCTTTCTTT. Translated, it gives CASSSNRVGTEAFF.

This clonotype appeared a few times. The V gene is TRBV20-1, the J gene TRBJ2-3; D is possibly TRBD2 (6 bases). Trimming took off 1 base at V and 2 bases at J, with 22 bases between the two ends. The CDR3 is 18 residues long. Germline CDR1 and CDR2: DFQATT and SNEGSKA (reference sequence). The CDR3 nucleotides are TGCAGTGCTAGAGGGGTGGGGACTCGGGGAGAGGACACAGATACGCAGTATTTT. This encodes CSARGVGTRGEDTDTQYF.

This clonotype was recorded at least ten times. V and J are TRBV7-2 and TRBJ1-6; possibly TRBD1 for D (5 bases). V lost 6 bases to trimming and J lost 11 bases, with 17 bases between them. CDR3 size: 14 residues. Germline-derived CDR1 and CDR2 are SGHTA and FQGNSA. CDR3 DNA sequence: TGTGCCAGCAGGAGCGGGACGAGTGAGGCACCCCTCCACTTT. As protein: CASRSGTSEAPLHF.

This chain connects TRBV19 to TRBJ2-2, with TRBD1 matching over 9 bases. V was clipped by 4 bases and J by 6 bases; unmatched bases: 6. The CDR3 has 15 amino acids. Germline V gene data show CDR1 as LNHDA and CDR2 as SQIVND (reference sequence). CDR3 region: CASSSDRGVAGELFF. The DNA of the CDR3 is TGTGCCAGTAGTAGCGACAGGGGGGTCGCCGGGGAGCTGTTTTTT.

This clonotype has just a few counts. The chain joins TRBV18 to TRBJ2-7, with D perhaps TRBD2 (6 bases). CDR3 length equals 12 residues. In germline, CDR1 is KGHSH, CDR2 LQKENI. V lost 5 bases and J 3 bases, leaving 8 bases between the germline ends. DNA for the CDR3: TGTGCCAGCTCAGGGCGGGACTACGAGCAGTACTTC. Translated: CASSGRDYEQYF.

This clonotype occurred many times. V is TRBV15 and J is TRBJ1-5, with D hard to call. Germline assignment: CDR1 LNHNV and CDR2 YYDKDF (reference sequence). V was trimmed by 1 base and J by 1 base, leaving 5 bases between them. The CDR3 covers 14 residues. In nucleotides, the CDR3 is TGTGCCACCAGCAGAGTGGCGAGCAATCAGCCCCAGCATTTT. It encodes CATSRVASNQPQHF.

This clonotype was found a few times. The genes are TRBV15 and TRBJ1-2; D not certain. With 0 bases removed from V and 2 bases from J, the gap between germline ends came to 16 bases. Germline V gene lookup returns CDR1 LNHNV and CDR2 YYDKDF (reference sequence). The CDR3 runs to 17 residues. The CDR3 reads CATSRDGPFRPNYGYTF. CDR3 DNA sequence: TGTGCCACCAGCAGAGATGGACCCTTTAGGCCAAACTATGGCTACACCTTC.

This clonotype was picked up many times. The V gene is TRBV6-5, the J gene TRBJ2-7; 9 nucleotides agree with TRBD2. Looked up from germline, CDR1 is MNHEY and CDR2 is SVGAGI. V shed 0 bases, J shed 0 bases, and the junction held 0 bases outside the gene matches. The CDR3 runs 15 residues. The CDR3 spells CASSYSTSGSYEQYF. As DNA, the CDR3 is TGTGCCAGCAGTTACTCGACTAGCGGCTCCTACGAGCAGTACTTC.

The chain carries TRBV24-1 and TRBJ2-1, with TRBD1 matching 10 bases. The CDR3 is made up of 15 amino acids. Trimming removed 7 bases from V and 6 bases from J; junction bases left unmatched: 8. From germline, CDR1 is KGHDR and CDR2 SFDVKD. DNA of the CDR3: TGTGCCACCAGCTCGACAGGGGGCGCAGGCAATGAGCAGTTCTTC. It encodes CATSSTGGAGNEQFF.

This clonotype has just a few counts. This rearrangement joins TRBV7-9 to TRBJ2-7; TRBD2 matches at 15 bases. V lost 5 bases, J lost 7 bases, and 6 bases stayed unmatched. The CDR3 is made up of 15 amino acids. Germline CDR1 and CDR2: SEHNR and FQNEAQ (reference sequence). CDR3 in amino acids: CASSPGTSGGLEQYF. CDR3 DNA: TGTGCCAGCAGCCCCGGGACTAGCGGGGGGTTGGAGCAGTACTTC.

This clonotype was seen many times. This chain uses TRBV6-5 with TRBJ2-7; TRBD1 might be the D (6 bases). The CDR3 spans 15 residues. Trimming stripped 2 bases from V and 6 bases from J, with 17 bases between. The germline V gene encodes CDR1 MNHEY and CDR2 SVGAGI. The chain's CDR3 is CASSYRMTGPSEQYF. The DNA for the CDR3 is TGTGCCAGCAGTTACCGAATGACAGGACCTTCCGAGCAGTACTTC.

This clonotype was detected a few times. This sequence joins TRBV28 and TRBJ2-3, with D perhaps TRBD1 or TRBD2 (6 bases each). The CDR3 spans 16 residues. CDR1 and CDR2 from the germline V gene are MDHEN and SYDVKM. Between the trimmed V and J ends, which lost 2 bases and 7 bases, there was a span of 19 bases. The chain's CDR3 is CASSLGGSRGHNTQYF. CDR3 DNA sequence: TGTGCCAGCAGTTTAGGGGGGAGTCGGGGGCATAATACGCAGTATTTT.

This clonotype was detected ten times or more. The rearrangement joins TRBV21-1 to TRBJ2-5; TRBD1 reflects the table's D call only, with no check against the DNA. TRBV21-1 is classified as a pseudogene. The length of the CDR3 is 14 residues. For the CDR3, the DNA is TGTGCCAGCAGCCAACGGACACGCGGAGTAACCCAGTACTTC. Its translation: CASSQRTRGVTQYF.

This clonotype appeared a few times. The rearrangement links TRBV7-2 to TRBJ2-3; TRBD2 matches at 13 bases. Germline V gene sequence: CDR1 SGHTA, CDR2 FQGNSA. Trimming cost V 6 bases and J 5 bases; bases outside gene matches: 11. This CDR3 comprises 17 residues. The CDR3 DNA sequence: TGTGCCAGCAGTCGCTACGGACTAGCGGGAGTAGTAGATACGCAGTATTTT. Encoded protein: CASSRYGLAGVVDTQYF.

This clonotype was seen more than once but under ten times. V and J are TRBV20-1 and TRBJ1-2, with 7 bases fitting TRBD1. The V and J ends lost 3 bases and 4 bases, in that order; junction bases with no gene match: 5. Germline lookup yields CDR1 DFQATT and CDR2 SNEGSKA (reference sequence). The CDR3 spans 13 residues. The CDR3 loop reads CSARIQGSYGYTF. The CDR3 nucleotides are TGCAGTGCTAGGATACAGGGGAGCTATGGCTACACCTTC.

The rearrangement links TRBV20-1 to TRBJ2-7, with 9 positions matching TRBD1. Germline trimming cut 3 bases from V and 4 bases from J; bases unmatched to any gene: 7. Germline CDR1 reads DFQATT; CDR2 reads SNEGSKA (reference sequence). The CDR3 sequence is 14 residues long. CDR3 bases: TGCAGTGCTAGCGGTCCGGGACAGGGATACGAGCAGTACTTC. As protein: CSASGPGQGYEQYF.

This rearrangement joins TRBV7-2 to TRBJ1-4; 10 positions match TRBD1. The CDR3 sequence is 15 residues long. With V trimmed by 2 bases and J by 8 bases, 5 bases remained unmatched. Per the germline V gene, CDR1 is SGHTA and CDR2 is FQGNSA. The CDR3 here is CASSLYGTGEEKLFF. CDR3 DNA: TGTGCCAGCAGCTTATACGGGACAGGGGAAGAAAAACTGTTTTTT.

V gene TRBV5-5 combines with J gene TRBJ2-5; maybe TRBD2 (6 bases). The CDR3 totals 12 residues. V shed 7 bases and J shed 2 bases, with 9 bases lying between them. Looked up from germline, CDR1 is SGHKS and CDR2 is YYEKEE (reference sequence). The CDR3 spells CASVGSQETQYF. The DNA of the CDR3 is TGTGCCAGCGTCGGGAGTCAAGAGACCCAGTACTTC.

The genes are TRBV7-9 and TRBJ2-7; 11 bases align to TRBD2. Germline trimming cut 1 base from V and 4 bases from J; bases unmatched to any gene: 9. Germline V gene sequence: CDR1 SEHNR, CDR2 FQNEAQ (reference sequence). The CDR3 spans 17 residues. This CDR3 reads CASSLGGTSGLLYEQYF. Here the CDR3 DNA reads TGTGCCAGCAGCTTAGGCGGGACTAGCGGACTCCTTTACGAGCAGTACTTC.